One and the same sample provided the 28 T cell receptor beta chains below, sequenced in a study of Ad26.COV2.S vaccination and SARS-CoV-2 variants. Assay: immunoSEQ multiplex PCR; the TCRdb copy retains only in-frame clones and omits some. Of approximately 300,000 clones listed, 86% were seen once; the top ten hold approximately 1.9%. Documented treatment: some 20 received Ad26.COV2.S at low or high dose, single or two shots; roughly five received placebo; per-sample allocation not given. Sampling happened 63 days after the first vaccine or placebo injection. The sequencing used peripheral blood, collected in a trial of Ad26.COV2.S vaccine versus placebo. The receptor source for this set is a person aged 18 to 59 who received the Ad26.COV2.S COVID-19 vaccine or a placebo.

This chain joins TRBV5-4 and TRBJ2-3; 9 nucleotides line up with TRBD1. CDR3 length: 17 residues. Germline lookup yields CDR1 SGHNT and CDR2 YYREEE (reference sequence). After removal of 3 bases from V and 1 base from J, the junction contained 9 bases not matched to a gene. The CDR3 sequence: CASSSLQGAVGTDTQYF. The CDR3 coding sequence is TGTGCCAGCAGCTCACTACAGGGGGCTGTTGGCACAGATACGCAGTATTTT.

This chain links TRBV9 with TRBJ1-4; a possible D gene is TRBD1 (5 bases). Trimming removed 3 bases at V and 0 bases at J, with 12 bases between. The germline gives CDR1 SGDLS, CDR2 YYNGEE. The CDR3 sequence is 16 residues long. The CDR3 sequence: CASSASLTATNEKLFF. CDR3 nucleotides: TGTGCCAGCAGCGCTAGCTTGACAGCAACTAATGAAAAACTGTTTTTT.

The chain combines TRBV19 with TRBJ1-5; no firm D call. The CDR3 sequence is 17 residues long. Germline CDR1 and CDR2: LNHDA and SQIVND (reference sequence). Trimming removed 7 bases at V and 0 bases at J, with 19 bases between. The CDR3 DNA sequence: TGTGCCAGTAAATACCGACTCGAAGGTTATAGCAATCAGCCCCAGCATTTT. Amino acid sequence: CASKYRLEGYSNQPQHF.

The rearrangement uses TRBV5-8 and TRBJ2-3; TRBD2 matches 9 bases. The CDR3 extends over 17 amino acids. V was clipped by 3 bases and J by 2 bases; unmatched bases: 10. Germline V gives CDR1 SGHTS, CDR2 YDEGEE. The CDR3 bases are TGTGCCAGCAGCTCCCTGTTAACTAGCGGGTACACAGATACGCAGTATTTT. Residues: CASSSLLTSGYTDTQYF.

This chain uses TRBV29-1 with TRBJ2-7; perhaps D is TRBD1 or TRBD2 (5 bases each). CDR1 and CDR2 from the germline V gene are SQVTM and ANQGSEA. The CDR3 extends over 17 amino acids. V dropped 1 base and J dropped 3 bases, with 22 bases sitting between them. The CDR3 loop is CSVEVFGGAGSIYEQYF. CDR3 in DNA: TGCAGCGTTGAAGTTTTTGGGGGAGCAGGGAGTATCTACGAGCAGTACTTC.

V is TRBV5-1 and J is TRBJ2-7; D remains ambiguous. The germline V gene has CDR1 SGHRS and CDR2 YFSETQ. Trimming removed 0 bases at V and 10 bases at J, with 8 bases between. CDR3 length: 11 amino acids. The CDR3 coding sequence is TGCGCCAGCAGCTTGGAGGGTCGACAGTACTTC. Its translation: CASSLEGRQYF.

This rearrangement joins TRBV23-1 to TRBJ2-7, with 9 bases fitting TRBD1. TRBV23-1 is designated an ORF whose function remains uncertain. After removal of 3 bases from V and 4 bases from J, the junction contained 10 bases not matched to a gene. This CDR3 region has 16 residues. CDR3 loop: CASSHPTGGGGYEQYF. The CDR3 bases are TGCGCCAGCAGTCATCCCACAGGGGGCGGTGGATACGAGCAGTACTTC.

The V gene is TRBV19, the J gene TRBJ1-5; 7 positions agree with TRBD1. Per germline, CDR1 LNHDA and CDR2 SQIVND (reference sequence). The CDR3 covers 15 residues. J was trimmed by 5 bases and V by 4 bases; bases with no gene match: 8. In nucleotides, the CDR3 is TGTGCCAGTAGTAGGAGGGGGCGGGCCGATCAGCCCCAGCATTTT. Translating it yields CASSRRGRADQPQHF.

The chain uses TRBV7-2 and TRBJ1-1; 10 bases line up with TRBD1. Trimming cost V 3 bases and J 5 bases; bases outside gene matches: 3. This CDR3 is 14 amino acids long. Per germline, CDR1 SGHTA and CDR2 FQGNSA. The chain's CDR3 is CASSFEDRGTEAFF. For the CDR3, the DNA is TGTGCCAGCAGCTTCGAGGACAGGGGGACTGAAGCTTTCTTT.

V gene TRBV25-1 combines with J gene TRBJ1-3; D unclear. CDR1 and CDR2 from the germline V gene are MGHDK and SYGVNS. With 6 bases removed from V and 1 base from J, the gap between germline ends came to 4 bases. The CDR3 consists of 12 residues. This chain's CDR3 is CASRASGNTIYF. The CDR3 DNA reads as TGTGCCAGCAGGGCTTCTGGAAACACCATATATTTT.

The chain uses TRBV19 and TRBJ1-1; a weak D match, TRBD1 (6 bases). CDR3 length: 14 residues. Germline-derived CDR1 and CDR2 are LNHDA and SQIVND (reference sequence). The ends were cut back, 7 bases at V and 5 bases at J, with 17 bases in the middle. CDR3 sequence: CASTLIDRPTEAFF. CDR3 in DNA: TGTGCCAGTACCCTTATAGACAGGCCTACTGAAGCTTTCTTT. The full variable domain, completed using reference TRBV19 and TRBJ1-1, is DGGITQSPKYLFRKEGQNVTLSCEQNLNHDAMYWYRQDPGQGLRLIYYSQIVNDFQKGDIAEGYSVSREKKESFPLTVTSAQKNPTAFYLCASTLIDRPTEAFFGQGTRLTVV.

This chain uses TRBV5-1 with TRBJ2-1; 10 bases match TRBD2. The CDR3 runs to 15 residues. CDR1 SGHRS and CDR2 YFSETQ come from the germline V gene. The trim removed 1 base at V and 7 bases at J, leaving 5 bases unmatched. CDR3 amino acids: CASSLRASGGNEQFF. The CDR3 DNA sequence: TGCGCCAGCAGCTTGAGGGCTAGCGGGGGTAATGAGCAGTTCTTC.

CDR3 loop: CAWSQNYFAAEAFF. The CDR3 nucleotides are TGTGCCTGGAGCCAGAACTATTTCGCGGCTGAAGCTTTCTTT. The chain is built from TRBV30 and TRBJ1-1, with D unresolved. Germline CDR1 reads GTSNPN; CDR2 reads SVGIG (reference sequence). Trimming removed 3 bases from V and 6 bases from J, with 17 bases in between. The CDR3 runs to 14 residues.

V and J are TRBV7-9 and TRBJ2-5, with 8 bases identical to TRBD1. This CDR3 has 14 residues. Germline CDR1 and CDR2: SEHNR and FQNEAQ (reference sequence). V shed 5 bases, J shed 5 bases, and the junction held 7 bases outside the gene matches. In DNA, the CDR3 is TGTGCCAGCAGCATGGGACAGGCGGGCGAGACCCAGTACTTC. This gives the protein CASSMGQAGETQYF.

The V gene is TRBV30, the J gene TRBJ1-5; 9 bases fit TRBD1. This CDR3 has 16 amino acids. The germline V gene has CDR1 GTSNPN and CDR2 SVGIG (reference sequence). V lost 7 bases, J lost 4 bases, and 14 bases stayed unmatched. The CDR3 reads CASSPGTGRGNQPQHF. CDR3 DNA sequence: TGTGCCTCGAGCCCGGGGACAGGGAGGGGGAATCAGCCCCAGCATTTT.

This rearrangement joins TRBV10-3 to TRBJ1-1; D remains unclear. CDR3 size: 15 residues. Trimming removed 0 bases at V and 1 base at J, with 9 bases between. Germline V CDR1 and CDR2: ENHRY, SYGVKD. This CDR3 is CAISESSYKNTEAFF. The DNA for the CDR3 is TGTGCCATCAGTGAGTCAAGCTACAAGAACACTGAAGCTTTCTTT.

The chain recombines TRBV6-2 or TRBV6-3 with TRBJ1-5; D unclear. Trimming pared 5 bases from V and 11 bases from J, leaving 13 bases between. The CDR3 extends over 12 amino acids. Germline V gene sequence: CDR1 MNHEY, CDR2 SVGEGT. The CDR3 nucleotides are TGTGCCAGCAGTGTCGGGGTCAAAGCCCAGCATTTT. It codes for CASSVGVKAQHF.

CDR3 sequence reads: CASSQGPSGGVGDTQYF. DNA of the CDR3: TGTGCCAGCAGCCAAGGTCCTAGCGGGGGGGTAGGGGATACGCAGTATTTT. This chain links TRBV4-2 with TRBJ2-3; TRBD2 agrees at 12 bases. V lost 1 base, J lost 6 bases, and 8 bases stayed unmatched. The germline V gene has CDR1 LGHNA and CDR2 YNFKEQ. The CDR3 length is 17 residues.

This chain uses TRBV6-2 or TRBV6-3 with TRBJ1-2; a possible D gene is TRBD1 (6 bases). The CDR3 runs to 14 residues. V was clipped by 3 bases and J by 3 bases, with 11 bases between them. The V gene's germline CDR1 is MNHEY and CDR2 SVGEGT. CDR3 bases: TGTGCCAGCAGTTATCGCAGGGGCGACTATGGCTACACCTTC. Its translation: CASSYRRGDYGYTF.

The chain is built from TRBV28 and TRBJ2-2; the match to TRBD1 covers 11 bases. The V gene end was trimmed by 3 bases and the J gene end by 5 bases; junction bases not matched to a gene: 11. Germline loops: CDR1 MDHEN, CDR2 SYDVKM. This CDR3 has 18 residues. CDR3 nucleotide sequence: TGTGCCAGCAGTTTCCGAAGCTGGGACAGGGGGTTTACCGGGGAGCTGTTTTTT. Residues: CASSFRSWDRGFTGELFF.

The V and J genes are TRBV30 and TRBJ1-1, with D possibly TRBD1 on 6 matching bases. The CDR3 is 13 amino acids. V lost 6 bases to trimming and J lost 6 bases, with 17 bases between them. Per the germline V gene, CDR1 is GTSNPN and CDR2 is SVGIG (reference sequence). CDR3 region: CACQTGLRPEAFF. In DNA form, the CDR3 reads TGTGCCTGCCAAACAGGGCTTCGGCCTGAAGCTTTCTTT.

This clone was detected only a few times. This rearrangement joins TRBV12-5 to TRBJ1-3; D remains unclear. The length of the CDR3 is 12 residues. Germline CDR1 and CDR2: LGHNT and FRNRAP. The CDR3 DNA reads TGTGCCACCAAACGGGATGGAAACACCATATATTTT. Its translation: CATKRDGNTIYF.

The chain couples TRBV6-5 to TRBJ1-1; 7 bases fit TRBD1. Unmatched junction bases numbered 10, after V lost 6 bases and J lost 3 bases. The CDR3 consists of 15 residues. From germline, CDR1 is MNHEY and CDR2 SVGAGI. CDR3 nucleotide sequence: TGTGCCAGCAGCCACCAACAGGGGAGGGACACTGAAGCTTTCTTT. Protein: CASSHQQGRDTEAFF.

The chain employs TRBV27 and TRBJ1-5; TRBD1 agrees at 8 bases. Germline V gene sequence: CDR1 MNHEY, CDR2 SMNVEV (reference sequence). Germline trimming cut 6 bases from V and 6 bases from J; bases unmatched to any gene: 7. The CDR3 extends over 14 amino acids. The DNA for the CDR3 is TGTGCCAGCAGGTCCACAGGGGGAGGTCAGCCCCAGCATTTT. Amino acid sequence: CASRSTGGGQPQHF.

The chain carries TRBV18 and TRBJ2-1; either TRBD1 or TRBD2 may fit D (6 bases each). This CDR3 is 14 amino acids long. Germline V gene lookup returns CDR1 KGHSH and CDR2 LQKENI. V was clipped by 5 bases and J by 5 bases, with 13 bases between them. CDR3 loop: CASSRGVVNNEQFF. CDR3 bases: TGTGCCAGCTCAAGGGGGGTGGTGAACAATGAGCAGTTCTTC.

This chain connects TRBV5-6 to TRBJ1-5; D may be TRBD1 (5 bases). CDR3 length: 14 residues. CDR1 and CDR2 from the germline V gene are SGHDT and YYEEEE. V was trimmed by 3 bases and J by 0 bases, leaving 7 bases between them. The DNA of the CDR3 is TGTGCCAGCAGCTGGGGGATTAGCAATCAGCCCCAGCATTTT. Translating it yields CASSWGISNQPQHF.

The CDR3, as DNA: TGTGCCAGCAGTTTAGGGCAGAATTACGAGCAGTACTTC. Residues: CASSLGQNYEQYF. V usage is TRBV12-3 or TRBV12-4 and J usage is TRBJ2-7; D is undetermined. V shed 1 base and J shed 4 bases, with 8 bases lying between them. The CDR3 totals 13 residues.

The chain carries TRBV9 and TRBJ1-4; D is uncertain. Deletions cut 4 bases from V and 10 bases from J, with 17 bases between. CDR1 SGDLS and CDR2 YYNGEE come from the germline V gene. This CDR3 is built from 14 residues. The DNA of the CDR3 is TGTGCCAGCAGCACCGGATACCCTGGTGGAAAACTGTTTTTT. Protein sequence: CASSTGYPGGKLFF.